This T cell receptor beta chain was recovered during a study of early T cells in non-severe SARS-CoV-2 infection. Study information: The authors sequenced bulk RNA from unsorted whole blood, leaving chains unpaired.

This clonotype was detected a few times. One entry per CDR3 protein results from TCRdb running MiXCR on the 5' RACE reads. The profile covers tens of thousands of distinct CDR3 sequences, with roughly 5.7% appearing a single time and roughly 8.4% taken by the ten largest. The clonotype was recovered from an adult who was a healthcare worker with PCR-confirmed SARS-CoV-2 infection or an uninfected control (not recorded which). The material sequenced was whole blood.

The CDR3 DNA is TGTGCCAGCAGCTTAGTATTTTCTCCCCCGTCCCTCCACTTT. Encoded protein: CASSLVFSPPSLHF. V usage is TRBV7-2 and J usage is TRBJ1-6; no reliable D call. The CDR3 is made up of 14 amino acids. From germline, CDR1 is SGHTA and CDR2 FQGNSA. Trimming pared 1 base from V and 14 bases from J, leaving 15 bases between.